The 25 T cell receptor beta chains below come from one sample, sequenced in a study of blood T cell repertoires in COVID-19. Only in-frame clones appear in the TCRdb table, and some are missing; sequencing was by immunoSEQ multiplex PCR. In the table there are approximately 340,000 clones, about nine tenths of which are singletons. Input material: PBMCs or T cells enriched from blood (not recorded which). Receptors originate from a woman aged 40 to 50 who had been exposed to COVID-19.

V is TRBV29-1 and J is TRBJ1-1, with 7 bases that match TRBD1. The germline V gene encodes CDR1 SQVTM and CDR2 ANQGSEA. The CDR3 has 13 residues. With 5 bases clipped from V and 1 base from J, the junction kept 4 bases outside the gene matches. CDR3 DNA sequence: TGCAGCGTTTTAGGACAGGCGAACACTGAAGCTTTCTTT. This codes for CSVLGQANTEAFF.

V is TRBV7-2 and J is TRBJ1-5; TRBD1 is a possible D gene (5 bases). This CDR3 is 15 amino acids long. V lost 0 bases, J lost 7 bases, and 13 bases lay in between. Germline CDR1 reads SGHTA; CDR2 reads FQGNSA. The CDR3 nucleotides are TGTGCCAGCAGCTTAGCGGGAGGGACGTACCAGCCCCAGCATTTT. Translated, it gives CASSLAGGTYQPQHF.

V and J are TRBV30 and TRBJ2-7; perhaps TRBD1 as D (6 bases). The V gene's germline CDR1 is GTSNPN and CDR2 SVGIG (reference sequence). CDR3 length: 12 residues. The V and J ends lost 7 bases and 3 bases respectively, with 13 bases between them. DNA for the CDR3: TGTGCCTTCACGACAGGCTTCTACGAGCAGTACTTC. As protein: CAFTTGFYEQYF.

This chain uses TRBV7-9 with TRBJ1-6; 9 bases line up with TRBD1. The J segment lost 7 bases and the V segment lost 1 base, leaving 2 bases of the junction unmatched. Germline V CDR1 and CDR2: SEHNR, FQNEAQ (reference sequence). This CDR3 comprises 15 residues. CDR3 amino acids: CASSLVGTGNSPLHF. The CDR3 region has the DNA TGTGCCAGCAGCTTAGTAGGGACAGGGAATTCACCCCTCCACTTT.

The chain carries TRBV10-2 and TRBJ1-2; maybe TRBD1 (5 bases). The CDR3 loop spans 14 amino acids. The germline CDR1 and CDR2 sequences are WSHSY and SAAADI. Trimming left V 2 bases short and J 4 bases short, with 11 bases between. This chain's CDR3 is CASSEIQGSYGYTF. In DNA, the CDR3 is TGCGCCAGCAGTGAGATCCAGGGAAGCTATGGCTACACCTTC.

This chain joins TRBV5-1 and TRBJ1-1; TRBD1 is a possible D gene (5 bases). Trimming removed 4 bases at V and 0 bases at J, with 22 bases between. The CDR3 has 18 amino acids. CDR1 and CDR2 from the germline V gene are SGHRS and YFSETQ. The CDR3 nucleotides read TGCGCCAGCAGCCCAACTGGGACTAACCACCTCATGAACACTGAAGCTTTCTTT. Translation: CASSPTGTNHLMNTEAFF.

The chain joins TRBV7-2 to TRBJ2-6, with 13 positions matching TRBD2. Looked up from germline, CDR1 is SGHTA and CDR2 is FQGNSA. The CDR3 is made up of 18 amino acids. V lost 4 bases, J lost 4 bases, and 7 bases stayed unmatched. CDR3 protein: CASSSGLAGAPGANVLTF. The CDR3 nucleotides read TGTGCCAGCAGCTCCGGACTAGCGGGGGCCCCCGGGGCCAACGTCCTGACTTTC.

The J gene is TRBJ1-4, the V gene TRBV30; D gene unclear. Trimming stripped 2 bases from V and 0 bases from J, with 7 bases between. The CDR3 runs to 14 residues. Germline lookup yields CDR1 GTSNPN and CDR2 SVGIG (reference sequence). The CDR3 here is CAWSQRATNEKLFF. DNA for the CDR3: TGTGCCTGGAGTCAACGGGCAACTAATGAAAAACTGTTTTTT. Supplemented by reference TRBV30 and TRBJ1-4, the full variable domain reads SQTIHQWPATLVQPVGSPLSLECTVEGTSNPNLYWYRQAAGRGLQLLFYSVGIGQISSEVPQNLSASRPQDRQFILSSKKLLLSDSGFYLCAWSQRATNEKLFFGSGTQLSVL.

This sequence joins TRBV18 and TRBJ1-2; D is possibly TRBD1 (5 bases). Per germline, CDR1 KGHSH and CDR2 LQKENI. CDR3 size: 13 residues. The V end was cut by 5 bases, the J end by 10 bases, with 17 bases between. CDR3 sequence (DNA): TGTGCCAGCTCAATGGGGCAGGGTAGGAACTACACCTTC. It encodes CASSMGQGRNYTF. The full variable domain, rest sourced from reference TRBV18 and TRBJ1-2, is NAGVMQNPRHLVRRRGQEARLRCSPMKGHSHVYWYRQLPEEGLKFMVYLQKENIIDESGMPKERFSAEFPKEGPSILRIQQVVRGDSAAYFCASSMGQGRNYTFGSGTRLTVV.

The chain combines TRBV3-1 (or the pseudogene TRBV3-2) with TRBJ1-1; TRBD1 aligns across 9 bases. V lost 1 base, J lost 4 bases, and 7 bases stayed unmatched. The CDR3 sequence is 16 residues long. The V gene's germline CDR1 is LGHDT and CDR2 YNNKEL (reference sequence). CDR3 nucleotides: TGTGCCAGCAGCCAAGGAGGGACAGGGCGGGGCACTGAAGCTTTCTTT. It yields the protein CASSQGGTGRGTEAFF.

The sample holds a few counts of this clone. The chain uses TRBV30 and TRBJ2-7, with D possibly matching TRBD1 (6 bases). The CDR3 contains 13 residues. The germline CDR1 and CDR2 sequences are GTSNPN and SVGIG (reference sequence). The germline V and J ends were trimmed by 2 bases and 2 bases, with 10 bases remaining between them. The CDR3 DNA sequence: TGTGCCTGGAGTCGGCCAGGGGCCTACGAGCAGTACTTC. Amino acid sequence: CAWSRPGAYEQYF.

V gene TRBV7-8 combines with J gene TRBJ2-2; 7 nucleotides agree with TRBD2. Germline CDR1 reads SGHVS; CDR2 reads FQNEAQ. The CDR3 is 17 residues long. Trimming cost V 1 base and J 6 bases; bases outside gene matches: 11. The CDR3 bases are TGTGCCAGCAGCTTAGGTGGTGGGAGGGTGGCCCCCGGGGAGCTGTTTTTT. Translating it yields CASSLGGGRVAPGELFF. Together with reference TRBV7-8 and TRBJ2-2, the CDR3 gives the full variable domain: GAGVSQSPRYKVAKRGQDVALRCDPISGHVSLFWYQQALGQGPEFLTYFQNEAQLDKSGLPSDRFFAERPEGSVSTLKIQRTQQEDSAVYLCASSLGGGRVAPGELFFGEGSRLTVL.

V gene TRBV27 combines with J gene TRBJ1-1; 8 bases align to TRBD1. Germline V gene data show CDR1 as MNHEY and CDR2 as SMNVEV (reference sequence). J was trimmed by 3 bases and V by 5 bases; bases with no gene match: 8. This CDR3 spans 15 amino acids. This CDR3 reads CASSGQGRFHTEAFF. The DNA for the CDR3 is TGTGCCAGCAGTGGACAGGGCCGGTTTCACACTGAAGCTTTCTTT.

The chain combines TRBV13 with TRBJ1-1; D is possibly TRBD1 (6 bases). Per germline, CDR1 PRHDT and CDR2 FYEKMQ (reference sequence). Trimming shortened V by 2 bases and J by 1 base, and 20 bases separated the two germline ends. The CDR3 runs to 18 residues. CDR3 sequence reads: CASSLWGWDKEKNTEAFF. As DNA, the CDR3 is TGTGCCAGCAGCTTATGGGGGTGGGACAAGGAAAAGAACACTGAAGCTTTCTTT.

The chain recombines TRBV7-8 with TRBJ1-1; D possibly corresponds to TRBD1 (5 bases). The CDR3 totals 13 residues. V lost 5 bases, J lost 2 bases, and 9 bases lay in between. The germline V gene has CDR1 SGHVS and CDR2 FQNEAQ. The CDR3 coding sequence is TGTGCCAGCAGCAAGACAGTAAACACTGAAGCTTTCTTT. This codes for CASSKTVNTEAFF.

In regard to this clone: The sample has other DNA sequences that encode this CDR3 too. This chain connects TRBV10-3 to TRBJ1-2; 10 positions agree with TRBD1. V shed 6 bases, J shed 6 bases, and the junction held 4 bases outside the gene matches. Germline loops: CDR1 ENHRY, CDR2 SYGVKD. This CDR3 has 13 amino acids. This chain's CDR3 is CAIRGQGSDGYTF. In DNA, the CDR3 is TGTGCCATCAGGGGACAGGGGAGTGATGGCTACACCTTC.

V gene TRBV5-1 combines with J gene TRBJ2-1; 8 nucleotides line up with TRBD2. The CDR3 spans 16 residues. The V gene's germline CDR1 is SGHRS and CDR2 YFSETQ. V shed 4 bases and J 8 bases; nucleotides not matched to a gene: 14. CDR3 in amino acids: CASSIGGLAGRDEQFF. The CDR3 DNA reads TGCGCCAGCAGCATTGGCGGACTAGCCGGAAGGGATGAGCAGTTCTTC.

The CDR3 spells CAWTGTSVFSRTQYF. The CDR3 nucleotides read TGTGCCTGGACCGGGACTAGCGTTTTTTCGCGGACCCAGTACTTC. This chain joins TRBV30 and TRBJ2-5; 10 bases match TRBD2. V shed 4 bases and J 7 bases; nucleotides not matched to a gene: 12. Germline V gene sequence: CDR1 GTSNPN, CDR2 SVGIG (reference sequence). This CDR3 has 15 residues.

This chain joins TRBV10-2 and TRBJ1-1; D is undetermined. The CDR3 length is 14 residues. CDR1 and CDR2 (germline): WSHSY, SAAADI. The V end lost 0 bases, the J end lost 5 bases, and 10 bases lay between the germline ends. The CDR3 DNA is TGCGCCAGCAGTGAGTCGGTCGGAGGAACTGAAGCTTTCTTT. It codes for CASSESVGGTEAFF.

V gene TRBV2 combines with J gene TRBJ1-5; possibly TRBD1 for D (6 bases). CDR1 and CDR2 (germline): SNHLY, FYNNEI. CDR3 length equals 14 residues. Between the trimmed V and J ends, which lost 2 bases and 5 bases, there was a span of 10 bases. The CDR3 DNA reads TGTGCCAGCAGTGAAATTAGGGGGTATCAGCCCCAGCATTTT. This translates into CASSEIRGYQPQHF.

V gene TRBV29-1 combines with J gene TRBJ1-2; no reliable D call. Germline assignment: CDR1 SQVTM and CDR2 ANQGSEA. There are 13 residues in the CDR3. V dropped 3 bases and J dropped 5 bases, with 13 bases sitting between them. CDR3 sequence: CSVDPSGGYGYTF. The DNA of the CDR3 is TGCAGCGTTGACCCCTCGGGAGGGTATGGCTACACCTTC.

This chain uses TRBV27 with TRBJ1-1; 10 bases map to TRBD1. CDR1 and CDR2 from the germline V gene are MNHEY and SMNVEV (reference sequence). J gave up 8 bases and V 5 bases, and 5 bases lay outside the gene matches. This CDR3 comprises 13 residues. The CDR3 sequence is CASSLGTGVEAFF. DNA of the CDR3: TGTGCCAGCAGTCTAGGGACAGGGGTAGAAGCTTTCTTT.

The chain recombines TRBV6-6 with TRBJ1-5; D remains unclear. Per the germline V gene, CDR1 is MNHNY and CDR2 is SVGAGI (reference sequence). This CDR3 has 13 amino acids. Trimming removed 6 bases at V and 0 bases at J, with 6 bases between. The CDR3, as DNA: TGTGCCAGCAGACGCGTTAGCAATCAGCCCCAGCATTTT. This translates into CASRRVSNQPQHF.

The chain combines TRBV6-4 with TRBJ2-2, with TRBD1 matching over 8 bases. This CDR3 spans 14 amino acids. The V gene end was trimmed by 7 bases and the J gene end by 2 bases; junction bases not matched to a gene: 3. From germline, CDR1 is MRHNA and CDR2 SNTAGT. The CDR3 DNA follows: TGTGCCAGCAAGACAGGGGCAAACACCGGGGAGCTGTTTTTT. Translating gives CASKTGANTGELFF.

V usage is TRBV2 and J usage is TRBJ1-3; 12 positions agree with TRBD1. V shed 4 bases and J 3 bases; nucleotides not matched to a gene: 1. The CDR3 has 15 amino acids. Per the germline V gene, CDR1 is SNHLY and CDR2 is FYNNEI. Here the CDR3 DNA reads TGTGCCAGCAGTGGGGACAGGGGGCATGGAAACACCATATATTTT. It codes for CASSGDRGHGNTIYF.